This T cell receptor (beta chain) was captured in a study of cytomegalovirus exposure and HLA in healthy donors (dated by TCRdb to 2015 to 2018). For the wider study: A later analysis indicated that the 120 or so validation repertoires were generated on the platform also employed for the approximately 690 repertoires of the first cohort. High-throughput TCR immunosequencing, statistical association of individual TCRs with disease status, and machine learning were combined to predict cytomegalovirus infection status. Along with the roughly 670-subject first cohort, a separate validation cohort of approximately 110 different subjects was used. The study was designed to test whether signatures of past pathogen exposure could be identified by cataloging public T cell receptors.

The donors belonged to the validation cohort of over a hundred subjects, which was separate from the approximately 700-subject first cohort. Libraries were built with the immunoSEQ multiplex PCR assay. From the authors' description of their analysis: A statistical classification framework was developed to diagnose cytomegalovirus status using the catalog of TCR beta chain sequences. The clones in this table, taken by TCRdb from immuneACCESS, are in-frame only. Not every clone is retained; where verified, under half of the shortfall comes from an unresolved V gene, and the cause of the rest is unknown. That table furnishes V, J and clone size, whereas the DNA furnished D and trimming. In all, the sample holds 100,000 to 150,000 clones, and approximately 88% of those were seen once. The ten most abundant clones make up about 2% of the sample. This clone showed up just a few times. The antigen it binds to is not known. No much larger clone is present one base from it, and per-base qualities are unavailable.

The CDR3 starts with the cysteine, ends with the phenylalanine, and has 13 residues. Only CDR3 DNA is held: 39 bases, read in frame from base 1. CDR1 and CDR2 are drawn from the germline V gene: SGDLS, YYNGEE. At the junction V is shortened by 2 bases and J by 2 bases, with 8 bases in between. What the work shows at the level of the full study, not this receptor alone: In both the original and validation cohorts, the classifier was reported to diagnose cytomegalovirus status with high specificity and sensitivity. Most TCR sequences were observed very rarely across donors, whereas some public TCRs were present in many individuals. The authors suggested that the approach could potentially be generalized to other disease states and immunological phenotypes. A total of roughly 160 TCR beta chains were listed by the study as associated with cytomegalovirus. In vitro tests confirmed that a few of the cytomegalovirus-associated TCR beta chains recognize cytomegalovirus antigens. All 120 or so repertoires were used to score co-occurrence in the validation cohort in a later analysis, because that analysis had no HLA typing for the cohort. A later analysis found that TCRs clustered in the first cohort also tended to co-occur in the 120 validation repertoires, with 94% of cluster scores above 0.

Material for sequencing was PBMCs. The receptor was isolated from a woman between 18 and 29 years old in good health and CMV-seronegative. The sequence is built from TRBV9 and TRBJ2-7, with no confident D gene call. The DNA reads TGTGCCAGCAGCGTCGACACTCCCTACGAGCAGTACTTC. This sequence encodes CASSVDTPYEQYF. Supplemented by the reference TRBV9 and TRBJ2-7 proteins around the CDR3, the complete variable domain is DSGVTQTPKHLITATGQRVTLRCSPRSGDLSVYWYQQSLDQGLQFLIQYYNGEERAKGNILERFSAQQFPDLHSELNLSSLELGDSALYFCASSVDTPYEQYFGPGTRLTVT.